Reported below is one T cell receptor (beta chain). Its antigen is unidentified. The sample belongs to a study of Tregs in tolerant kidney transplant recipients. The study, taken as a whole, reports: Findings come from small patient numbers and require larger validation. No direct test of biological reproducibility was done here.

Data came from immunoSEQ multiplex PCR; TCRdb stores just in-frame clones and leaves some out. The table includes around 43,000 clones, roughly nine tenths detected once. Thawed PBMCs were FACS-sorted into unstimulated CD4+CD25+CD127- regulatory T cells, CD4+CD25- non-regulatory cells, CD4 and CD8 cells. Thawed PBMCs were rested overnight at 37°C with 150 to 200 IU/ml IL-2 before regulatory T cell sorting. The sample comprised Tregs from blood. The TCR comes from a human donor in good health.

In DNA form, the CDR3 reads TGTGCCAGCAGTGAAGAGAGACTAGCGGGACTAGAGCAGTACTTC. It translates to CASSEERLAGLEQYF. The gene calls are TRBV6-1 and TRBJ2-7, with 11 positions matching TRBD2. The CDR3 runs to 15 residues. Per the germline V gene, CDR1 is MNHNS and CDR2 is SASEGT. The V gene end was trimmed by 1 base and the J gene end by 7 bases; junction bases not matched to a gene: 6.